The 29 T cell receptor beta chains in this list originate from one sample, sequenced in a study of shared clonotypes between healthy human individuals. The protocol was immunoSEQ multiplex PCR, while the TCRdb copy is restricted to in-frame clones and leaves out a portion. The data hold 450,000 to 500,000 clones, with around 85% observed a single time. Source material: PBMCs. These receptors were obtained from a middle-aged woman in good health. Some clones in this sample may be carry-over from other donors' samples.

The sample holds many counts of this clone. Other DNA variants within this sample encode the same CDR3. The chain combines TRBV27 with TRBJ2-7; TRBD2 might be the D (5 bases). Trimming took off 6 bases at V and 2 bases at J, with 11 bases between the two ends. Germline-derived CDR1 and CDR2 are MNHEY and SMNVEV (reference sequence). The CDR3 sequence is 13 residues long. CDR3 DNA sequence: TGTGCCAGCAGCCCCGGGAAGACCTACGAGCAGTACTTC. It codes for CASSPGKTYEQYF.

About this clone: A far larger clone is off by one base, so a read error is likely. In the same sample, other DNA sequences code for this CDR3. The chain employs TRBV4-2 and TRBJ2-2, with D perhaps assigned TRBD1 or TRBD2 (5 bases each). Germline V gives CDR1 LGHNA, CDR2 YNFKEQ. This CDR3 spans 16 amino acids. As DNA, the CDR3 is TGTGCCAGCAACCCATTGGGGCAGGGAGACACCGGTGAGCTGTTTTTT. This encodes CASNPLGQGDTGELFF.

For this clone: A far larger clone is just one base off, so this is likely a read error. This sample also contains other DNA sequences that code for the same CDR3. V usage is TRBV9 and J usage is TRBJ2-1, with 7 positions matching TRBD2. The CDR3 contains 15 residues. Germline V gives CDR1 SGDLS, CDR2 YYNGEE. V dropped 4 bases and J dropped 0; count of bases not matched to a gene: 4. The CDR3 spells CASSPSGSSYNEQFF. CDR3 nucleotides: TGTGCCAGCAGCCCTAGCGGTAGCTCCTACAATGAGCAGTTCTTC.

The chain is built from TRBV11-2 and TRBJ2-5, with D possibly being TRBD1 (6 bases). The J call may be incorrect, as the DNA end agrees better with TRBJ2-7. Germline CDR1 and CDR2: SGHAT and FQNNGV. The CDR3 spans 17 residues. DNA for the CDR3: TGTGCCAGCAGCTTCACATGGGACACCACCCGATCCTACGAGCAGTACTTC. Its protein product is CASSFTWDTTRSYEQYF.

V usage is TRBV7-2 and J usage is TRBJ2-1; a possible D gene is TRBD2 (5 bases). V shed 4 bases and J shed 4 bases, with 11 bases lying between them. CDR1 and CDR2 (germline): SGHTA, FQGNSA. There are 14 residues in the CDR3. The CDR3 nucleotides read TGTGCCAGCAGCTCCGACGGACTGTACAATGAGCAGTTCTTC. Translation: CASSSDGLYNEQFF.

There are many counts of this clone. Distinct nucleotide sequences in the sample also encode this CDR3. The chain recombines TRBV12-2 with TRBJ1-2. TRBV12-2 is deemed a pseudogene. This CDR3 region has 18 residues. The CDR3 protein is CASRLVLESGTANYGYTF. The CDR3 region has the DNA TGTGCAAGTCGCTTAGTGCTGGAAAGCGGGACCGCCAACTATGGCTACACCTTC.

This clone occurred once. J is TRBJ2-1 and V is TRBV4-2; 14 bases match TRBD2. With 0 bases clipped from V and 7 bases from J, the junction kept 11 bases outside the gene matches. CDR3 length equals 19 residues. Germline values: CDR1 LGHNA, CDR2 YNFKEQ. CDR3 region: CASSQDRVGTSGSANEQFF. For the CDR3, the DNA is TGTGCCAGCAGCCAAGATAGGGTGGGGACTAGCGGGAGTGCGAATGAGCAGTTCTTC.

This clone was picked up one time. This chain joins TRBV11-2 and TRBJ2-3; TRBD1 matches at 8 bases. J gave up 1 base and V 2 bases, and 2 bases lay outside the gene matches. This CDR3 comprises 15 residues. Germline loops: CDR1 SGHAT, CDR2 FQNNGV. The CDR3 sequence: CASSLHRGGTDTQYF. CDR3 DNA sequence: TGTGCCAGCAGCTTACACAGGGGGGGCACAGATACGCAGTATTTT.

The J gene is TRBJ2-1, the V gene TRBV27; TRBD2 matches at 11 bases. Germline lookup yields CDR1 MNHEY and CDR2 SMNVEV (reference sequence). J was trimmed by 7 bases and V by 6 bases; bases with no gene match: 5. This CDR3 contains 14 residues. The CDR3 region is CASRGSGRENEQFF. The CDR3 DNA reads TGTGCCAGCAGAGGTAGCGGGAGGGAGAATGAGCAGTTCTTC.

As regards this clone: This clone may be a read error of a much larger clone one base away. Other nucleotide sequences in the sample specify the same CDR3. The chain uses TRBV28 and TRBJ2-5; no reliable D call. The CDR3 has 14 amino acids. Germline V gene data show CDR1 as MDHEN and CDR2 as SYDVKM. Here the CDR3 reads CASSLTDGEETQYF. For the CDR3, the DNA is TGTGCCAGCAGTTTAACGGACGGAGAAGAGACACAGTACTTC.

With regard to this clone: A read error is the likely source, as a far larger clone sits one nucleotide away. This CDR3 is also generated by other DNA sequences in the sample. The chain couples TRBV5-1 to TRBJ1-1; weak D call: TRBD1 (5 bases). This CDR3 has 13 residues. The germline V and J ends were trimmed by 1 base and 14 bases, with 18 bases remaining between them. CDR1 is SGHRS and CDR2 is YFSETQ in the germline V gene. The CDR3, as DNA: TGCGCCAGCAGCTTGTGGGGTGCCAACAGGCCGTTCTTT. It codes for CASSLWGANRPFF.

This clone was detected ten times or more. The rearrangement links TRBV2 to TRBJ1-5; D is ambiguous. Trimming left V 6 bases short and J 5 bases short, with 17 bases between. The length of the CDR3 is 15 residues. CDR1 SNHLY and CDR2 FYNNEI come from the germline V gene. CDR3 in amino acids: CASRYKEGFDQPQHF. Written as DNA, the CDR3 is TGTGCCAGCAGGTACAAGGAAGGGTTTGATCAGCCCCAGCATTTT.

The table lists this clone with a count of one. The V gene is TRBV6-6, the J gene TRBJ1-1; no definite D call. This CDR3 spans 15 amino acids. V was pared by 4 bases and J by 2 bases, with 14 bases between. Germline V gene data show CDR1 as MNHNY and CDR2 as SVGAGI (reference sequence). CDR3 in DNA: TGTGCCAGCAGTTTTTTGGCCAGCCTAAACACTGAAGCTTTCTTT. It specifies CASSFLASLNTEAFF.

The chain recombines TRBV6-1 with TRBJ2-7; TRBD2 agrees at 7 bases. This CDR3 region has 14 residues. The germline gives CDR1 MNHNS, CDR2 SASEGT. V dropped 9 bases and J dropped 1; count of bases not matched to a gene: 9. CDR3 loop: CASKPTSQSYEQYF. The DNA for the CDR3 is TGTGCCAGTAAGCCGACTAGCCAATCCTACGAGCAGTACTTC.

This clone was observed a handful of times. V usage is TRBV28 and J usage is TRBJ1-4; 7 nucleotides line up with TRBD1. The germline CDR1 and CDR2 sequences are MDHEN and SYDVKM. Trimming at V came to 2 bases and at J to 10 bases, leaving 7 bases not matched to a gene. The CDR3 has 14 residues. The CDR3 reads CASSLVTGDRKLFF. The DNA for the CDR3 is TGTGCCAGCAGTTTAGTTACAGGGGACAGAAAACTGTTTTTT.

V usage is TRBV10-2 and J usage is TRBJ2-7, with D perhaps matching TRBD1 or TRBD2 (5 bases each). CDR1 and CDR2 from the germline V gene are WSHSY and SAAADI. The V end was cut by 2 bases, the J end by 0 bases, with 11 bases between. The CDR3 covers 15 residues. CDR3: CASSEAGRTSYEQYF. CDR3 nucleotide sequence: TGCGCCAGCAGTGAGGCAGGGAGAACCTCCTACGAGCAGTACTTC.

This clone showed up many times. Other DNA sequences in the sample encode the same CDR3. The chain joins TRBV30 to TRBJ1-2, with D perhaps matching TRBD1 (6 bases). Germline assignment: CDR1 GTSNPN and CDR2 SVGIG (reference sequence). The CDR3 contains 14 residues. The V gene lost 4 bases and the J gene lost 4 bases, with 16 bases spanning the gap. CDR3 bases: TGTGCCTGGACTCCCTCTGAGACAGGCTATGGCTACACCTTC. It translates to CAWTPSETGYGYTF.

Only one count was recorded for this clone. The sample has other DNA sequences that encode this CDR3 too. This chain uses TRBV28 with TRBJ1-2; no definite D call. Germline V gene sequence: CDR1 MDHEN, CDR2 SYDVKM. CDR3 size: 16 residues. V lost 3 bases, J lost 7 bases, and 21 bases lay in between. The CDR3 nucleotides are TGTGCCAGCAGTTTTTCCCACGAGGGCTTTGAAGGTGGCTACACCTTC. Its protein is CASSFSHEGFEGGYTF.

This clone appeared a single time. This chain joins TRBV11-2 and TRBJ2-7; 8 bases map to TRBD1. V shed 4 bases, J shed 3 bases, and the junction held 5 bases outside the gene matches. This CDR3 is built from 14 residues. From germline, CDR1 is SGHAT and CDR2 FQNNGV. The CDR3 DNA reads TGTGCCAGCAGCTACCGGGACAGGTACTACGAGCAGTACTTC. Translated: CASSYRDRYYEQYF.

This clone was recorded a few times. The V and J genes are TRBV28 and TRBJ1-2; 10 nucleotides match TRBD1. The junction had 9 bases not matched to a gene; V was cut back by 10 bases and J by 4 bases. The CDR3 contains 14 residues. In germline, CDR1 is MDHEN, CDR2 SYDVKM. The CDR3 sequence: CATLDRGLVYGYTF. The CDR3 bases are TGTGCCACCCTAGACAGGGGGCTTGTCTATGGCTACACCTTC.

The CDR3 nucleotides read TGTGCCAGTAGTATCGGCAGGGGGAGCACCGGGGAGCTGTTTTTT. Protein product: CASSIGRGSTGELFF. The rearrangement links TRBV19 to TRBJ2-2; 7 bases match TRBD1. V gave up 3 bases and J gave up 4 bases; unmatched junction bases: 5. Germline assignment: CDR1 LNHDA and CDR2 SQIVND (reference sequence). The CDR3 has 15 residues.

The V gene is TRBV27, the J gene TRBJ2-5; the match to TRBD2 covers 7 bases. CDR1 is MNHEY and CDR2 is SMNVEV in the germline V gene (reference sequence). The CDR3 extends over 11 amino acids. V shed 6 bases and J 5 bases; nucleotides not matched to a gene: 0. The CDR3 protein is CASSGGETQYF. The CDR3 DNA sequence: TGTGCCAGCAGCGGGGGGGAGACCCAGTACTTC.

This clone was counted a few times. V and J are TRBV11-3 and TRBJ2-1, with 8 nucleotides matching TRBD2. Looked up from germline, CDR1 is SGHNT and CDR2 is YENEEA. V lost 1 base to trimming and J lost 0 bases; unmatched junction nucleotides: 5. The CDR3 length is 17 residues. The CDR3 here is CASSLGVAGSSYNEQFF. CDR3 DNA sequence: TGTGCCAGCAGCTTAGGGGTAGCGGGAAGCTCCTACAATGAGCAGTTCTTC. The full variable domain, its missing parts supplied by reference TRBV11-3 and TRBJ2-1, is EAGVVQSPRYKIIEKKQPVAFWCNPISGHNTLYWYLQNLGQGPELLIRYENEEAVDDSQLPKDRFSAERLKGVDSTLKIQPAELGDSAVYLCASSLGVAGSSYNEQFFGPGTRLTVL.

Comments on this clone: Distinct nucleotide sequences in the sample also encode this CDR3. The rearrangement links TRBV2 to TRBJ2-2, with TRBD1 matching 9 bases. The CDR3 is 15 amino acids. Germline V gene data show CDR1 as SNHLY and CDR2 as FYNNEI. With 5 bases clipped from V and 1 base from J, the junction kept 2 bases outside the gene matches. This chain's CDR3 is CASSRTGVNTGELFF. Here the CDR3 DNA reads TGTGCCAGCAGTAGGACAGGGGTGAACACCGGGGAGCTGTTTTTT. Drawing the rest from reference TRBV2 and TRBJ2-2, the complete variable domain is EPEVTQTPSHQVTQMGQEVILRCVPISNHLYFYWYRQILGQKVEFLVSFYNNEISEKSEIFDDQFSVERPDGSNFTLKIRSTKLEDSAMYFCASSRTGVNTGELFFGEGSRLTVL.

The V gene is TRBV4-3, the J gene TRBJ2-3; 7 nucleotides align to TRBD2. Germline CDR1 is LGHNA and CDR2 is YSLEER. V lost 1 base, J lost 2 bases, and 3 bases stayed unmatched. This CDR3 contains 15 residues. CDR3 residues: CASSQAKRDTDTQYF. Here the CDR3 DNA reads TGCGCCAGCAGCCAAGCGAAGCGGGACACAGATACGCAGTATTTT.

J is TRBJ1-1 and V is TRBV7-2; D call uncertain. V was clipped by 3 bases and J by 1 base, with 9 bases between them. CDR1 is SGHTA and CDR2 is FQGNSA in the germline V gene. The CDR3 loop spans 14 amino acids. Here the CDR3 reads CASSLASWNTEAFF. In DNA, the CDR3 is TGTGCCAGCAGCTTGGCCAGTTGGAACACTGAAGCTTTCTTT. The entire variable domain, with the rest obtained from reference TRBV7-2 and TRBJ1-1, is as follows: GAGVSQSPSNKVTEKGKDVELRCDPISGHTALYWYRQSLGQGLEFLIYFQGNSAPDKSGLPSDRFSAERTGGSVSTLTIQRTQQEDSAVYLCASSLASWNTEAFFGQGTRLTVV.

The gene calls are TRBV4-2 and TRBJ1-2; weak D call: TRBD1 (5 bases). CDR3 length: 15 residues. V lost 4 bases and J 2 bases, leaving 14 bases between the germline ends. Germline V gene data show CDR1 as LGHNA and CDR2 as YNFKEQ. The CDR3: CASSREVTANYGYTF. CDR3 nucleotides: TGTGCCAGCAGCCGAGAAGTGACAGCCAACTATGGCTACACCTTC.

Note on this clone: The likely explanation is a read error, given a far larger clone one base away. Within the sample, other DNA sequences also encode this same CDR3. This chain links TRBV10-1 with TRBJ1-1; D ambiguous. The CDR3 totals 12 residues. Per the germline V gene, CDR1 is WNHNN and CDR2 is SYGVQD (reference sequence). CDR3 in amino acids: CASGNGNTEAFF. For the CDR3, the DNA is TGTGCCAGCGGGAACGGGAACACTGAAGCTTTCTTT.

Concerning this clone: A read error is likely here: a far larger clone is one base away. Other nucleotide sequences in the sample specify the same CDR3. The chain links TRBV6-5 to TRBJ2-7; 9 bases are a match to TRBD2. The ends lost 7 bases at V and 4 bases at J; junction bases unmatched: 11. CDR3 size: 15 residues. Germline V CDR1 and CDR2: MNHEY, SVGAGI. CDR3 protein: CASNPAGGLTYEQYF. The CDR3, as DNA: TGTGCCAGCAATCCAGCGGGAGGACTAACATACGAGCAGTACTTC.